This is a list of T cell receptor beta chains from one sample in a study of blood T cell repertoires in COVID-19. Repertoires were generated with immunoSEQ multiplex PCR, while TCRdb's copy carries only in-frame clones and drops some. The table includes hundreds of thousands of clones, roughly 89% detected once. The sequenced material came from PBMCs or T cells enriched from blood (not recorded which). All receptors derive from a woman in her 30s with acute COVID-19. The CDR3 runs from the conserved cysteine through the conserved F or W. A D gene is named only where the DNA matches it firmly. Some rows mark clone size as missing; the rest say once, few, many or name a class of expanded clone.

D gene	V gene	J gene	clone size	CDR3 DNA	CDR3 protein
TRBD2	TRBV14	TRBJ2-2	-	TGTGCCAGCAGCCCCGTGGAGTCCAGCGGGGGGCACACCGGGGAGCTGTTTTTT	CASSPVESSGGHTGELFF
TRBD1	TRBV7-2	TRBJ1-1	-	TGTGCCAGCAGCTTGGACAGGTTCACTGAAGCTTTCTTT	CASSLDRFTEAFF
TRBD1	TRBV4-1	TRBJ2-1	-	TGCGCCAGCAGAAAGGAGGAGGGGACAGGGTCCTACAATGAGCAGTTCTTC	CASRKEEGTGSYNEQFF
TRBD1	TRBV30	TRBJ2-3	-	TGTGCCTGGAGTGTACTGGGACAGATCACAGATACGCAGTATTTT	CAWSVLGQITDTQYF
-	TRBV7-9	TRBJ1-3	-	TGTGCCAGCAGCCCCCTTTTCCCCGGCTCTGGAAACACCATATATTTT	CASSPLFPGSGNTIYF
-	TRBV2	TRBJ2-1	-	TGTGCCAGCAGTATGGGCAGGGCCCACAATGAGCAGTTCTTC	CASSMGRAHNEQFF
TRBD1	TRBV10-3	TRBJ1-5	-	TGTGCCACCTCGGGGGCGACAGGGTCCAACAATCAGCCCCAGCATTTT	CATSGATGSNNQPQHF
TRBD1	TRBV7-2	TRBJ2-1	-	TGTGCCAGCAGCTTAACCCGGGACAGCTCCTACAATGAGCAGTTCTTC	CASSLTRDSSYNEQFF
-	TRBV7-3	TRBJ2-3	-	TGTGCCAGCAGCCTAACAGGGGGGGCTACCACAGATACGCAGTATTTT	CASSLTGGATTDTQYF
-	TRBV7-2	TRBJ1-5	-	TGTGCCAGCAGCTTATTTGGAGGCGGGAATCAGCCCCAGCATTTT	CASSLFGGGNQPQHF
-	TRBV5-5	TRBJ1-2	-	TGTGCCAGCAGCTTGGGACCCCTAGTCCTTCCTCACTATGGCTACACCTTC	CASSLGPLVLPHYGYTF
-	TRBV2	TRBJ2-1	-	TGTGCCAGCAGTGAACTGACTCTGGAGCAGTTCTTC	CASSELTLEQFF
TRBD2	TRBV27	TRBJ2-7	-	TGTGCCAGCAGTTTAGGGGGGGGGATCTACGAGCAGTACTTC	CASSLGGGIYEQYF
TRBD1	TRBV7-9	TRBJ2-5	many	TGTGCCAGCAGCTCAGGGGGCGCAGAGACCCAGTACTTC	CASSSGGAETQYF
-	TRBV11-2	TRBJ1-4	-	TGTGCCAGCACCGGAACGGGGGGGGGCGTGTATTATGAAAAACTGTTTTTT	CASTGTGGGVYYEKLFF
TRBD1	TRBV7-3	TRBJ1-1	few	TGTGCCAGCAGCCACGACAGGGGCACTGAAGCTTTCTTT	CASSHDRGTEAFF
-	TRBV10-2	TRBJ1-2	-	TGCGCCAGCAGGGAACAGGCCGCTGGGTATGGCTACACCTTC	CASREQAAGYGYTF
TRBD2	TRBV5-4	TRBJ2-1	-	TGTGCCAGCAGCTCGGCTAGCGGTGGAGATGAGCAGTTCTTC	CASSSASGGDEQFF
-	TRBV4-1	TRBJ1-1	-	TGCGCCAGCAGCCAAGGTGAGGTTAACACTGAAGCTTTCTTT	CASSQGEVNTEAFF
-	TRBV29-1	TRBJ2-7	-	TGCAGCGTTGAAAAGAACTCTCTGGACAGATCCCGATACGAGCAGTACTTC	CSVEKNSLDRSRYEQYF
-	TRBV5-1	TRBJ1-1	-	TGCGCCAGCAGTGAGTACGCGGACACTGAAGCTTTCTTT	CASSEYADTEAFF
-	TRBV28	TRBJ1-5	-	TGTGCCAGCAGTTTATCGGGTGGAGAGCAAAGCAATCAGCCCCAGCATTTT	CASSLSGGEQSNQPQHF
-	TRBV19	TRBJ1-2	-	TGTGCCAGTAGTATAAGGCGAAGTGACACGTTTTATGGCTACACCTTC	CASSIRRSDTFYGYTF
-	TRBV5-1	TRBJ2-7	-	TGCGCCAGCAGCTTGGCTGCCCAGAACTACGAGCAGTACTTC	CASSLAAQNYEQYF
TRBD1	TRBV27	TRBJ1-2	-	TGTGCCAGCAGTGGAACGCGGGACAGGATTTTCAACTATGGCTACACCTTC	CASSGTRDRIFNYGYTF
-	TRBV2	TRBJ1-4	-	TGTGCCAGCAGGGGGCAGATTAATGAAAAACTGTTTTTT	CASRGQINEKLFF
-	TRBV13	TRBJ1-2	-	TGTGCCAGCAGCTTAGCGCCATTCGAGGGCCCTCGTGGCTACACCTTC	CASSLAPFEGPRGYTF
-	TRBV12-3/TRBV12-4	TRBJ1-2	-	TGTGCCAGCAGGCCAACAGGGAACTATGGCTACACCTTC	CASRPTGNYGYTF
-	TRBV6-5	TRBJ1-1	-	TGTGCCAGCAGTTACCCCACTTCAGGGAATAAGACTGAAGCTTTCTTT	CASSYPTSGNKTEAFF
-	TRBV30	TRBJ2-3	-	TGTGCCTGGAATCGGCGGGGCCTCACAGATACGCAGTATTTT	CAWNRRGLTDTQYF
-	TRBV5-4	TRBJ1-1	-	TGTGCCAGCACCGAGACATCGAACACTGAAGCTTTCTTT	CASTETSNTEAFF
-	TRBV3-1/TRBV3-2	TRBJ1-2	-	TGTGCCAGCAGCCAAGATCGGGGGGCCCCAAACTATGGCTACACCTTC	CASSQDRGAPNYGYTF
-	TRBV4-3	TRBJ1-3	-	TGCGCCAGCAGTTTCGGAGGCTCTGGAAACACCATATATTTT	CASSFGGSGNTIYF
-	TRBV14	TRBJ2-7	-	TGTGCCAGCAGCCTGGGCGGTGGAGGGGGCTCGCACCGGACCTACGAGCAGTACTTC	CASSLGGGGGSHRTYEQYF
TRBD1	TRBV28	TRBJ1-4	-	TGTGCCAGCAGTTTCCACAGGGGAGGAGAAAAACTGTTTTTT	CASSFHRGGEKLFF
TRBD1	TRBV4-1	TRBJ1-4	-	TGCGCCAGCAGCCCGGATCGGACAGGGAATGAAAAACTGTTTTTT	CASSPDRTGNEKLFF
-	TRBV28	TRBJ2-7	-	TGTGCCAGCAGCAACAGGGATAGAAGGTCCTACGAGCAGTACTTC	CASSNRDRRSYEQYF
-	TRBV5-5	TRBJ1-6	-	TGTGCCAGCAGCTTGTTGCAAGGATTCGGCGGGCCGGGCTTTTCACCCCTCCACTTT	CASSLLQGFGGPGFSPLHF
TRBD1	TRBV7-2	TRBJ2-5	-	TGTGCCAGCAGCTTCGACAGGGGGTCTGGGGAGACCCAGTACTTC	CASSFDRGSGETQYF
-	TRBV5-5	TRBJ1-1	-	TGTGCCAGCAGCTTGGAGGGGGGGAGCACTGAAGCTTTCTTT	CASSLEGGSTEAFF
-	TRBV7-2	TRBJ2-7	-	TGTGCCAGCAGCTCCCAGGGCAACGGACGTCAGGTTTTCTACGAGCAGTACTTC	CASSSQGNGRQVFYEQYF
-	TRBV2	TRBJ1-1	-	TGTGCCCGCAGTCGGGGTGAGGGGGTGAACACTGAAGCTTTCTTT	CARSRGEGVNTEAFF
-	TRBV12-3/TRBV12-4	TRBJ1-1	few	TGTGCCAGCAGTTGGGATCGGAGGGCTTTCTTT	CASSWDRRAFF
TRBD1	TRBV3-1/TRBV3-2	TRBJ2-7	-	TGTGCCAGCAGCTACCGGGACAGTTCCTACGAGCAGTACTTC	CASSYRDSSYEQYF
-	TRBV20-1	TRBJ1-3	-	TGCAGTGCTACTGACAACTCTGGAAACACCATATATTTT	CSATDNSGNTIYF
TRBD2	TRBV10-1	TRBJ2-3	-	TGCGCCAGCAGTGATCCAGCGGGGACCACAGATACGCAGTATTTT	CASSDPAGTTDTQYF
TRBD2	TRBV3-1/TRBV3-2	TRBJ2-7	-	TGTGCCAGCAGCCAATTCGTGATGACTAGCGATATCTCCTACGAGCAGTACTTC	CASSQFVMTSDISYEQYF
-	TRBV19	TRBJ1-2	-	TGTGCCAGTAGTATAGCAGGGGTGAACTATGGCTACACCTTC	CASSIAGVNYGYTF
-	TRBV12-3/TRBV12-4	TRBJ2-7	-	TGTGCCAGCAGCTTCGGACACCCCTACGAGCAGTACTTC	CASSFGHPYEQYF
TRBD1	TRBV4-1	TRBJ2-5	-	TGCGCCAGCAGCCAAGCCCGGACAGGAGACCAAGAGACCCAGTACTTC	CASSQARTGDQETQYF
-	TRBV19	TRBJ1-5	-	TGTGCCAGTAGGATAGGGCCCCACAATCAGCCCCAGCATTTT	CASRIGPHNQPQHF
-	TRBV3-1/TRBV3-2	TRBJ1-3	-	TGTGCCAGCAGCCAAGGTAACACAGCCGGAAACACCATATATTTT	CASSQGNTAGNTIYF
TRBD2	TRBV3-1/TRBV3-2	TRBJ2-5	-	TGTGCCAGCAGCCAAGAAAGACTAGCGGGGGAAGAGACCCAGTACTTC	CASSQERLAGEETQYF
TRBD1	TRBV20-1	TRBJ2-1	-	TGCAGTGCTTACAGGGGCGGTGAGCAGTTCTTC	CSAYRGGEQFF